A selection of T cell receptor beta chains follows, all from one sample in a study of cytomegalovirus exposure and HLA in healthy donors. Profiled with immunoSEQ multiplex PCR; TCRdb holds only in-frame clones, not every one. The data hold 70,000 to 100,000 clones, with roughly 60% observed a single time. The sequenced sample was PBMCs. The receptors here all came from a woman in her forties or fifties in good health and CMV-seropositive. Both conserved end residues are part of each CDR3. A D gene is named only where the DNA matches it firmly. Size tells how often a clone was seen (once, few, many) or the class of an expanded clone, and some rows leave it out.

clone size: NA; D gene: NA; V gene: TRBV11-2; J gene: TRBJ1-4; CDR3 protein: CASSFQQGGSEKLFF; CDR3 DNA: TGTGCCAGCAGCTTTCAGCAGGGAGGGAGTGAAAAACTGTTTTTT
clone size: NA; D gene: TRBD1; V gene: TRBV7-2; J gene: TRBJ2-3; CDR3 protein: CASSLQAGGGTDTQYF; CDR3 DNA: TGTGCCAGCAGCTTACAGGCAGGGGGCGGTACAGATACGCAGTATTTT
clone size: NA; D gene: TRBD2; V gene: TRBV28; J gene: TRBJ2-1; CDR3 protein: CASGIGSRAGGAYNEQFF; CDR3 DNA: TGTGCCAGCGGAATAGGATCCCGAGCGGGGGGAGCCTACAATGAGCAGTTCTTC
clone size: once; D gene: NA; V gene: TRBV13; J gene: TRBJ2-1; CDR3 protein: CASSGTQGGGDEQFF; CDR3 DNA: TGTGCCAGCTCCGGAACACAGGGTGGGGGCGATGAGCAGTTCTTC
clone size: NA; D gene: TRBD1; V gene: TRBV7-2; J gene: TRBJ2-1; CDR3 protein: CASSTGTGGREQFF; CDR3 DNA: TGTGCCAGCAGCACCGGGACAGGGGGGCGTGAGCAGTTCTTC
clone size: NA; D gene: NA; V gene: TRBV5-6; J gene: TRBJ2-7; CDR3 protein: CASSLSSGGTYYEQYF; CDR3 DNA: TGTGCCAGCAGCTTGTCGTCGGGCGGGACTTACTACGAGCAGTACTTC
clone size: NA; D gene: TRBD2; V gene: TRBV4-2; J gene: TRBJ2-3; CDR3 protein: CASSQVSAGVSTDTQYF; CDR3 DNA: TGTGCCAGCAGCCAAGTATCGGCGGGGGTAAGCACAGATACGCAGTATTTT
clone size: once; D gene: NA; V gene: TRBV4-2; J gene: TRBJ2-1; CDR3 protein: CASSQDVGGEQFF; CDR3 DNA: TGTGCCAGCAGCCAAGATGTCGGCGGTGAGCAGTTCTTC
clone size: NA; D gene: NA; V gene: TRBV5-5; J gene: TRBJ1-4; CDR3 protein: CASSLRGNDEKLFF; CDR3 DNA: TGTGCCAGCAGCTTACGGGGGAATGATGAAAAACTGTTTTTT
clone size: NA; D gene: TRBD2; V gene: TRBV6-1; J gene: TRBJ2-7; CDR3 protein: CASSSPAGERQYF; CDR3 DNA: TGTGCCAGCAGTTCCCCGGCGGGGGAAAGGCAGTACTTC
clone size: NA; D gene: TRBD1; V gene: TRBV5-1; J gene: TRBJ1-1; CDR3 protein: CASSVTGTGLTEAFF; CDR3 DNA: TGCGCCAGCAGCGTGACCGGGACAGGGCTCACTGAAGCTTTCTTT
clone size: NA; D gene: NA; V gene: TRBV9; J gene: TRBJ1-1; CDR3 protein: CASSVDPDLNTEAFF; CDR3 DNA: TGTGCCAGCAGCGTAGATCCGGACTTGAACACTGAAGCTTTCTTT
clone size: NA; D gene: NA; V gene: TRBV5-1; J gene: TRBJ1-1; CDR3 protein: CASSLDRSVNTEAFF; CDR3 DNA: TGCGCCAGCAGCTTGGACAGGAGTGTGAACACTGAAGCTTTCTTT
clone size: NA; D gene: NA; V gene: TRBV7-3; J gene: TRBJ1-2; CDR3 protein: CASSLMGGGDYGYTF; CDR3 DNA: TGTGCCAGCAGCTTAATGGGAGGCGGGGACTATGGCTACACCTTC
clone size: NA; D gene: NA; V gene: TRBV5-8; J gene: TRBJ2-1; CDR3 protein: CASSSRTWSEQFF; CDR3 DNA: TGTGCCAGCAGCTCGCGGACATGGTCGGAGCAGTTCTTC
clone size: once; D gene: TRBD1; V gene: TRBV10-3; J gene: TRBJ1-1; CDR3 protein: CAISPDRDTEAFF; CDR3 DNA: TGTGCCATCAGTCCAGACAGGGACACTGAAGCTTTCTTT
clone size: NA; D gene: NA; V gene: TRBV30; J gene: TRBJ1-2; CDR3 protein: CAWSTGFSGYTF; CDR3 DNA: TGTGCCTGGAGCACGGGGTTTAGTGGCTACACCTTC
clone size: NA; D gene: TRBD2; V gene: TRBV28; J gene: TRBJ2-3; CDR3 protein: CASSSAGDDSSTDTQYF; CDR3 DNA: TGTGCCAGCAGTTCAGCGGGGGACGATTCTAGCACAGATACGCAGTATTTT
clone size: NA; D gene: NA; V gene: TRBV5-4; J gene: TRBJ2-3; CDR3 protein: CASSYKDTQYF; CDR3 DNA: TGTGCCAGCAGCTATAAAGATACGCAGTATTTT
clone size: few; D gene: TRBD2; V gene: TRBV6-5; J gene: TRBJ2-1; CDR3 protein: CASSPGTSGVNEQFF; CDR3 DNA: TGTGCCAGCAGCCCCGGGACTAGCGGGGTTAATGAGCAGTTCTTC
clone size: NA; D gene: TRBD2; V gene: TRBV7-2; J gene: TRBJ2-3; CDR3 protein: CASSFPTSGTDTQYF; CDR3 DNA: TGTGCCAGCAGCTTTCCTACTAGCGGCACAGATACGCAGTATTTT
clone size: once; D gene: TRBD2; V gene: TRBV28; J gene: TRBJ2-1; CDR3 protein: CASSPFAPLAGGPNEQFF; CDR3 DNA: TGTGCCAGCAGTCCCTTTGCCCCACTAGCGGGGGGGCCCAATGAGCAGTTCTTC
clone size: NA; D gene: TRBD1; V gene: TRBV27; J gene: TRBJ1-4; CDR3 protein: CASSPYTTGGKEKLFF; CDR3 DNA: TGTGCCAGCAGTCCGTACACGACAGGGGGGAAAGAAAAACTGTTTTTT
clone size: NA; D gene: NA; V gene: TRBV28; J gene: TRBJ1-2; CDR3 protein: CASSSGRARGYTF; CDR3 DNA: TGTGCCAGCAGTTCCGGGAGAGCCCGTGGCTACACCTTC
clone size: NA; D gene: TRBD1; V gene: TRBV9; J gene: TRBJ1-1; CDR3 protein: CASSAQGAGASNTEAFF; CDR3 DNA: TGTGCCAGCAGCGCGCAGGGGGCAGGGGCCTCGAACACTGAAGCTTTCTTT
clone size: NA; D gene: NA; V gene: TRBV30; J gene: TRBJ1-1; CDR3 protein: CAWSPKRGWAFF; CDR3 DNA: TGTGCCTGGAGTCCTAAACGAGGCTGGGCTTTCTTT
clone size: NA; D gene: NA; V gene: TRBV28; J gene: TRBJ1-4; CDR3 protein: CASSQVLPATNEKLFF; CDR3 DNA: TGTGCCAGCAGCCAGGTGCTTCCCGCAACTAATGAAAAACTGTTTTTT
clone size: NA; D gene: NA; V gene: TRBV28; J gene: TRBJ1-2; CDR3 protein: CASSLRGYGYTF; CDR3 DNA: TGTGCCAGCAGTTTAAGGGGTTATGGCTACACCTTC
clone size: NA; D gene: TRBD2; V gene: TRBV4-3; J gene: TRBJ2-7; CDR3 protein: CASSQDRKGLAYEQYF; CDR3 DNA: TGCGCCAGCAGCCAAGATCGTAAAGGACTAGCTTACGAGCAGTACTTC
clone size: NA; D gene: TRBD2; V gene: TRBV4-3; J gene: TRBJ2-1; CDR3 protein: CASSLGTSGDYNEQFF; CDR3 DNA: TGCGCCAGCAGCCTAGGGACTAGCGGGGACTACAATGAGCAGTTCTTC
clone size: NA; D gene: TRBD1; V gene: TRBV10-3; J gene: TRBJ1-1; CDR3 protein: CAITRQGGTEAFF; CDR3 DNA: TGTGCCATCACCCGACAGGGGGGCACTGAAGCTTTCTTT
clone size: few; D gene: TRBD2; V gene: TRBV13; J gene: TRBJ2-7; CDR3 protein: CASSLGGLGTSYEQYF; CDR3 DNA: TGTGCCAGCAGCTTAGGGGGACTAGGAACGTCCTACGAGCAGTACTTC
clone size: NA; D gene: TRBD2; V gene: TRBV11-2; J gene: TRBJ2-1; CDR3 protein: CASSRTSGGHNEQFF; CDR3 DNA: TGTGCCAGCAGCCGGACTAGCGGGGGGCACAATGAGCAGTTCTTC
clone size: NA; D gene: TRBD2; V gene: TRBV2; J gene: TRBJ2-1; CDR3 protein: CASSEGWGGGSYNEQFF; CDR3 DNA: TGTGCCAGCAGTGAAGGTTGGGGCGGGGGATCCTACAATGAGCAGTTCTTC
clone size: NA; D gene: NA; V gene: TRBV5-8; J gene: TRBJ2-7; CDR3 protein: CASSPWHEQYF; CDR3 DNA: TGTGCCAGCAGCCCCTGGCACGAGCAGTACTTC
clone size: NA; D gene: NA; V gene: TRBV2; J gene: TRBJ2-3; CDR3 protein: CASTSGQSTDTQYF; CDR3 DNA: TGTGCCAGCACCTCGGGACAAAGCACAGATACGCAGTATTTT
clone size: NA; D gene: TRBD2; V gene: TRBV30; J gene: TRBJ2-1; CDR3 protein: CAWNGAGGSDEQFF; CDR3 DNA: TGTGCCTGGAACGGAGCGGGGGGATCCGATGAGCAGTTCTTC
clone size: NA; D gene: NA; V gene: TRBV27; J gene: TRBJ1-6; CDR3 protein: CASSLGGYNSPLHF; CDR3 DNA: TGTGCCAGCAGTTTAGGGGGGTACAATTCACCCCTCCACTTT
clone size: NA; D gene: NA; V gene: TRBV10-3; J gene: TRBJ2-1; CDR3 protein: CAISDNNEQFF; CDR3 DNA: TGTGCCATCAGCGACAACAATGAGCAGTTCTTC
clone size: NA; D gene: NA; V gene: TRBV6-5; J gene: TRBJ1-2; CDR3 protein: CASSPAGSYGYTF; CDR3 DNA: TGTGCCAGCAGTCCTGCGGGGAGCTATGGCTACACCTTC
clone size: NA; D gene: TRBD1; V gene: TRBV7-8; J gene: TRBJ2-5; CDR3 protein: CASSLAGTGGLLQTQYF; CDR3 DNA: TGTGCCAGCAGCTTAGCGGGGACAGGGGGACTCCTGCAGACCCAGTACTTC
clone size: NA; D gene: NA; V gene: TRBV7-6; J gene: TRBJ1-4; CDR3 protein: CASSLGQSGEKLFF; CDR3 DNA: TGTGCCAGCAGCTTGGGACAAAGTGGTGAAAAACTGTTTTTT